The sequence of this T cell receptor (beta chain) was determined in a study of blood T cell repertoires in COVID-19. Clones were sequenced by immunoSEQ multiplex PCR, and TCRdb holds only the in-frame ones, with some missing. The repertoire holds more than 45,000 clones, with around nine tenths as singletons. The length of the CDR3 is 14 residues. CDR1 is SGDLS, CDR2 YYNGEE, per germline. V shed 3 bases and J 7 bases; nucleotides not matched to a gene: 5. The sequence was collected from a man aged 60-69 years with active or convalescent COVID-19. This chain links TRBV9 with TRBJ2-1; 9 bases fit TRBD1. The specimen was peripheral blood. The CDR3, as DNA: TGTGCCAGCAGCGGATGGGACAGGGCGAATGAGCAGTTCTTC. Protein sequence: CASSGWDRANEQFF. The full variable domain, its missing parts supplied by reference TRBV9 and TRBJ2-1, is DSGVTQTPKHLITATGQRVTLRCSPRSGDLSVYWYQQSLDQGLQFLIQYYNGEERAKGNILERFSAQQFPDLHSELNLSSLELGDSALYFCASSGWDRANEQFFGPGTRLTVL.